The sequence of this TCR beta chain was determined in a study of T cell repertoires in cytomegalovirus infection. This clonotype was seen more than once but under ten times. TCRdb called the reads again in MiXCR, with one record for every CDR3 protein. This sample has around 260,000 distinct CDR3 sequences, with around 25% found just once. Source material: PBMCs. This receptor was taken from a human donor in good health (CMV status not recorded). Some clones in this sample may be carry-over from other donors' samples.

CDR3 sequence (DNA): TGTGCCAGCAGTGATGGGCGGGTAGCCAGCACAGATACGCAGTATTTT. Its translation: CASSDGRVASTDTQYF. This rearrangement joins TRBV25-1 to TRBJ2-3; D perhaps matches TRBD2 (5 bases). Trimming removed 3 bases from V and 0 bases from J, with 13 bases in between. Germline V gene sequence: CDR1 MGHDK, CDR2 SYGVNS. This CDR3 has 16 amino acids.